This T cell receptor beta chain was sequenced during a study of CD8+ T cells in alopecia areata. Sequencing used cDNA as its template, made by extracting RNA and reverse transcribing it. Repertoires were generated with immunoSEQ multiplex PCR, while TCRdb's copy carries only in-frame clones and drops some. The sample lists roughly 99,000 clones, 84% seen once, with over 20% in the top ten. Treatment defined: oral pan-JAK inhibitor, 5-10 mg twice daily. CDR1 is SGHRS, CDR2 YFSETQ, per germline. Trimming removed 0 bases at V and 10 bases at J, with 11 bases between. The CDR3 spans 13 residues. This material consisted of CD8+ T cells sorted from blood, taken at week 24, from a patient treated with tofacitinib. The chain combines TRBV5-1 with TRBJ2-1; D might be TRBD2 (6 bases). This TCR was sampled from a human donor with alopecia areata. Written as DNA, the CDR3 is TGCGCCAGCAGCTTGGAGGAGGGCTGGGAGCAGTTCTTC. Protein: CASSLEEGWEQFF.